These T cell receptor beta chains were read from a single sample in a study of shared clonotypes between healthy human individuals. Sequenced by immunoSEQ multiplex PCR; TCRdb stores in-frame clones only, minus some. Here the sample spans 2 million to 2.5 million clones, approximately 94% being singletons. The sequenced sample consisted of naive CD4+ T cells sorted from blood. The origin of the receptors is a man aged 18 to 29 in good health. Each CDR3 is given with its conserved first and last residue. Fields, in order: J gene, V gene, D gene, clone size, CDR3 DNA, CDR3 protein. The D gene is left open where the match is weak. The size entry is marked missing in some rows and otherwise reads once, few, many or a size class.

J gene: TRBJ2-7; V gene: TRBV16; D gene: TRBD2; clone size: NA; CDR3 DNA: TGTGCCAGCAGTCTGACTAGCGCGAACTACGAGCAGTACTTC; CDR3 protein: CASSLTSANYEQYF
J gene: TRBJ1-4; V gene: TRBV28; D gene: NA; clone size: NA; CDR3 DNA: TGTGCCAGCAGTTTAACTGAAAAACTGTTTTTT; CDR3 protein: CASSLTEKLFF
J gene: TRBJ1-1; V gene: TRBV25-1; D gene: NA; clone size: NA; CDR3 DNA: TGTGCCAGCAGCGACAGGCGACGGAACACTGAAGCTTTCTTT; CDR3 protein: CASSDRRRNTEAFF
J gene: TRBJ2-3; V gene: TRBV7-2; D gene: NA; clone size: NA; CDR3 DNA: TGTGCCAGCAGCTTAGGGGGACGTTCGACAGATACGCAGTATTTT; CDR3 protein: CASSLGGRSTDTQYF
J gene: TRBJ2-1; V gene: TRBV6-6; D gene: TRBD2; clone size: NA; CDR3 DNA: TGTGCCAGCACGGCTAGCGGGGTTAGCTCCTACAATGAGCAGTTCTTC; CDR3 protein: CASTASGVSSYNEQFF
J gene: TRBJ2-1; V gene: TRBV9; D gene: NA; clone size: NA; CDR3 DNA: TGTGCCAGCAGTGATAGACGGGAGTTGTACAATGAGCAGTTCTTC; CDR3 protein: CASSDRRELYNEQFF
J gene: TRBJ2-4; V gene: TRBV19; D gene: NA; clone size: NA; CDR3 DNA: TGTGCCAGTAGTAATCTAGGACTAGCCAAAAACATTCAGTACTTC; CDR3 protein: CASSNLGLAKNIQYF
J gene: TRBJ2-2; V gene: TRBV10-3; D gene: NA; clone size: NA; CDR3 DNA: TGTGCCATCAGTGAGGGCACCCACACCGGGGAGCTGTTTTTT; CDR3 protein: CAISEGTHTGELFF
J gene: TRBJ2-3; V gene: TRBV6-1; D gene: NA; clone size: NA; CDR3 DNA: TGTGCCAGCAGGCGAGGCCCGGCAGATACGCAGTATTTT; CDR3 protein: CASRRGPADTQYF
J gene: TRBJ1-6; V gene: TRBV11-2; D gene: TRBD1; clone size: NA; CDR3 DNA: TGTGCCAGCAGCTTCCAGGGGGAGACTTCCCTCCACTTT; CDR3 protein: CASSFQGETSLHF
J gene: TRBJ1-5; V gene: TRBV28; D gene: NA; clone size: NA; CDR3 DNA: TGTGCCAGCAGTCCGTTACCGGGAAAATATCAGCCCCAGCATTTT; CDR3 protein: CASSPLPGKYQPQHF
J gene: TRBJ2-3; V gene: TRBV5-1; D gene: TRBD2; clone size: NA; CDR3 DNA: TGCGCCAGCAGCCTGGGGACTAGCGGGACTACAGATACGCAGTATTTT; CDR3 protein: CASSLGTSGTTDTQYF
J gene: TRBJ2-2; V gene: TRBV11-2; D gene: NA; clone size: NA; CDR3 DNA: TGTGCCAGCAGCTCTGTGGGGGGCGCTGTCGGGGAGCTGTTTTTT; CDR3 protein: CASSSVGGAVGELFF
J gene: TRBJ2-2; V gene: TRBV30; D gene: NA; clone size: NA; CDR3 DNA: TGTGCCTGGAGTGTAGCTAGCTCGAACACCGGGGAGCTGTTTTTT; CDR3 protein: CAWSVASSNTGELFF
J gene: TRBJ2-1; V gene: TRBV5-1; D gene: TRBD1; clone size: once; CDR3 DNA: TGCGCCAGCAGCCGGGACAGGGGGCTAGGTGAGCAGTTCTTC; CDR3 protein: CASSRDRGLGEQFF
J gene: TRBJ1-3; V gene: TRBV4-2; D gene: NA; clone size: NA; CDR3 DNA: TGTGCCAGCAGCCAAGATCCAGAGCTCTCTGGAAACACCATATATTTT; CDR3 protein: CASSQDPELSGNTIYF
J gene: TRBJ2-1; V gene: TRBV6-5; D gene: NA; clone size: NA; CDR3 DNA: TGTGCCAGCAGCAGATTACCAGCGGGCTACAATGAGCAGTTCTTC; CDR3 protein: CASSRLPAGYNEQFF
J gene: TRBJ2-1; V gene: TRBV29-1; D gene: TRBD2; clone size: once; CDR3 DNA: TGCAGCGCTGATAGCGGGAGAGTGGCCTACAATGAGCAGTTCTTC; CDR3 protein: CSADSGRVAYNEQFF
J gene: TRBJ2-5; V gene: TRBV18; D gene: NA; clone size: once; CDR3 DNA: TGTGCCAGCTCCGGACGCCAAGAGACCCAGTACTTC; CDR3 protein: CASSGRQETQYF
J gene: TRBJ1-2; V gene: TRBV6-6; D gene: NA; clone size: NA; CDR3 DNA: TGTGCCAGCAGTCCCTCCGGGGCGACCAACTATGGCTACACCTTC; CDR3 protein: CASSPSGATNYGYTF
J gene: TRBJ2-5; V gene: TRBV7-2; D gene: TRBD2; clone size: once; CDR3 DNA: TGTGCCAGCAGCTTAGACGGGACTAGCGGGAGGCCACCCCAGTACTTC; CDR3 protein: CASSLDGTSGRPPQYF
J gene: TRBJ2-5; V gene: TRBV10-3; D gene: NA; clone size: NA; CDR3 DNA: TGTGCCATCAGTGAAGGACAGCCGGCGTCCCAAGAGACCCAGTACTTC; CDR3 protein: CAISEGQPASQETQYF
J gene: TRBJ2-7; V gene: TRBV28; D gene: NA; clone size: NA; CDR3 DNA: TGTGCCAGCAGTCTCCCCGTCTCCTACGAGCAGTACTTC; CDR3 protein: CASSLPVSYEQYF